One sample yielded the 24 T cell receptor beta chains listed below, sequenced in a study of high-grade serous ovarian cancer treatment subgroups. The repertoire was sequenced with immunoSEQ multiplex PCR; TCRdb's copy has only in-frame clones and lacks some. The sample has 30,000 or so clones, around four fifths seen once. The tumor samples were collected prior to definitive surgery or chemotherapy. The specimen sequenced was tumor tissue. Receptor source: a human donor with high-grade serous ovarian cancer.

Here the CDR3 reads CASSQEGSGGLYNEQFF. Written as DNA, the CDR3 is TGTGCCAGCAGCCAGGAAGGATCAGGGGGTCTCTACAATGAGCAGTTCTTC. This sequence joins TRBV5-4 and TRBJ2-1; 7 nucleotides match TRBD1. The CDR3 is 17 amino acids. Germline CDR1 is SGHNT and CDR2 is YYREEE (reference sequence). Trimming took 4 bases from V and 3 from J; bases not matched to a gene: 13.

V and J are TRBV19 and TRBJ2-5, with 9 positions matching TRBD2. Germline V gene lookup returns CDR1 LNHDA and CDR2 SQIVND (reference sequence). The CDR3 consists of 14 residues. Trimming took 4 bases from V and 3 from J; bases not matched to a gene: 3. The CDR3 nucleotides read TGTGCCAGTAGTAAGGGACTAGCTGAAGAGACCCAGTACTTC. Its translation: CASSKGLAEETQYF.

The V and J genes are TRBV10-3 and TRBJ2-1, with D possibly being TRBD1 or TRBD2 (5 bases each). Trimming stripped 10 bases from V and 5 bases from J, with 15 bases between. CDR3 length: 13 amino acids. Germline CDR1 and CDR2: ENHRY and SYGVKD. Written as DNA, the CDR3 is TGTGCCACGGGACGAGACTCAGACAATGAGCAGTTCTTC. Encoded protein: CATGRDSDNEQFF.

V usage is TRBV5-6 and J usage is TRBJ2-6; no reliable D call. The CDR3 totals 16 residues. Trimming pared 2 bases from V and 0 bases from J, leaving 9 bases between. Germline assignment: CDR1 SGHDT and CDR2 YYEEEE. The CDR3 bases are TGTGCCAGCAGCTTTCCGAAACTCTCTGGGGCCAACGTCCTGACTTTC. This codes for CASSFPKLSGANVLTF.

The chain carries TRBV9 and TRBJ2-2, with 7 bases aligning to TRBD2. The length of the CDR3 is 16 residues. Germline-derived CDR1 and CDR2 are SGDLS and YYNGEE. V lost 0 bases and J lost 0; bases outside the gene matches: 2. The CDR3 spells CASSVASGANTGELFF. The DNA of the CDR3 is TGTGCCAGCAGCGTAGCGAGCGGGGCGAACACCGGGGAGCTGTTTTTT.

The chain has TRBV29-1 and TRBJ1-1; weak D call: TRBD1 (6 bases). The CDR3 totals 14 residues. Per germline, CDR1 SQVTM and CDR2 ANQGSEA. The ends were cut back, 2 bases at V and 4 bases at J, with 14 bases in the middle. The CDR3 DNA reads TGCAGCGTTGAAACTCCGGGGGCTGGCACTGAAGCTTTCTTT. Translation: CSVETPGAGTEAFF.

This chain links TRBV6-1 with TRBJ1-5, with no clear D. V lost 4 bases and J lost 2, with 15 bases in between. The CDR3 has 16 amino acids. In germline, CDR1 is MNHNS, CDR2 SASEGT. CDR3 loop: CASSVSANVGNQPQHF. Written as DNA, the CDR3 is TGTGCCAGCAGTGTCTCTGCGAATGTAGGCAATCAGCCCCAGCATTTT.

V is TRBV28 and J is TRBJ1-5; D gene unclear. The CDR3 covers 11 residues. Per the germline V gene, CDR1 is MDHEN and CDR2 is SYDVKM. Trimming pared 8 bases from V and 5 bases from J, leaving 7 bases between. The CDR3 region is CASRADQPQHF. In nucleotides, the CDR3 is TGTGCCAGCCGAGCGGATCAGCCCCAGCATTTT. The full variable domain, rest sourced from reference TRBV28 and TRBJ1-5, is DVKVTQSSRYLVKRTGEKVFLECVQDMDHENMFWYRQDPGLGLRLIYFSYDVKMKEKGDIPEGYSVSREKKERFSLILESASTNQTSMYLCASRADQPQHFGDGTRLSIL.

The chain uses TRBV7-9 and TRBJ1-3; a possible D gene is TRBD1 (5 bases). CDR3 length: 15 amino acids. CDR1 is SEHNR and CDR2 is FQNEAQ in the germline V gene (reference sequence). V lost 6 bases and J lost 1, with 13 bases in between. CDR3 protein: CASSNSGGSGNTIYF. The CDR3 DNA follows: TGTGCCAGCAGTAATTCCGGGGGGTCTGGAAACACCATATATTTT.

The rearrangement uses TRBV6-6 and TRBJ2-1; TRBD2 aligns across 8 bases. The CDR3 consists of 15 residues. Germline V gene sequence: CDR1 MNHNY, CDR2 SVGAGI (reference sequence). The trim removed 5 bases at V and 8 bases at J, leaving 11 bases unmatched. The DNA of the CDR3 is TGTGCCAGCAGTCCTATAGCGGGACTCACTGATGAGCAGTTCTTC. It yields the protein CASSPIAGLTDEQFF.

J is TRBJ1-1 and V is TRBV7-9; D unclear. V lost 1 base and J lost 1, with 16 bases in between. CDR3 size: 17 residues. Germline lookup yields CDR1 SEHNR and CDR2 FQNEAQ (reference sequence). CDR3 in amino acids: CASSLDGWAAKNTEAFF. CDR3 coding DNA: TGTGCCAGCAGCTTAGATGGGTGGGCGGCGAAGAACACTGAAGCTTTCTTT.

This rearrangement joins TRBV7-8 to TRBJ2-1; possibly TRBD2 for D (6 bases). CDR1 is SGHVS and CDR2 is FQNEAQ in the germline V gene. This CDR3 spans 17 amino acids. V was pared by 2 bases and J by 0 bases, with 14 bases between. CDR3 protein: CASSLRLAPSSYNEQFF. The CDR3 coding sequence is TGTGCCAGCAGCTTAAGGCTAGCGCCAAGCTCCTACAATGAGCAGTTCTTC.

The gene calls are TRBV6-6 and TRBJ2-7; the D is unclear. The germline V gene encodes CDR1 MNHNY and CDR2 SVGAGI (reference sequence). V lost 8 bases, J lost 6 bases, and 26 bases lay in between. The CDR3 is 16 amino acids. As DNA, the CDR3 is TGTGCCAGCCTTGTGACACCCGACTCCCTGTTCCCCGAGCAGTACTTC. Translating it yields CASLVTPDSLFPEQYF.

This chain connects TRBV7-6 to TRBJ2-5; no clear D gene. Germline CDR1 and CDR2: SGHVS and FNYEAQ. Trimming removed 1 base at V and 7 bases at J, with 10 bases between. The CDR3 runs to 13 residues. This CDR3 is CASSLGLSGTQYF. The DNA for the CDR3 is TGTGCCAGCAGCTTAGGGCTATCCGGGACCCAGTACTTC.

The V and J genes are TRBV27 and TRBJ1-5; 7 nucleotides line up with TRBD1. The germline V gene encodes CDR1 MNHEY and CDR2 SMNVEV (reference sequence). The J segment lost 9 bases and the V segment lost 4 bases, leaving 12 bases of the junction unmatched. The CDR3 is 15 amino acids. CDR3 sequence: CASSSNRGRTGPQHF. CDR3 bases: TGTGCCAGCAGTTCGAACAGGGGCCGGACCGGGCCCCAGCATTTT.

This chain connects TRBV15 to TRBJ2-7; D perhaps matches TRBD1 (5 bases). Trimming left V 0 bases short and J 1 base short, with 7 bases between. The CDR3 runs to 14 residues. Looked up from germline, CDR1 is LNHNV and CDR2 is YYDKDF (reference sequence). CDR3 in amino acids: CATSRDRQSYEQYF. The CDR3 bases are TGTGCCACCAGCAGAGATCGACAGTCCTACGAGCAGTACTTC.

The gene calls are TRBV4-2 and TRBJ2-7, with a weak D call TRBD2 (6 bases). The length of the CDR3 is 13 residues. V was cut by 3 bases and J by 7 bases, with 13 bases left in between. CDR1 and CDR2 from the germline V gene are LGHNA and YNFKEQ. Written as DNA, the CDR3 is TGTGCCAGCAGCCAGGAGCGGGCCTGGGAGCAGTACTTC. Amino acids: CASSQERAWEQYF.

This chain connects TRBV6-5 to TRBJ1-6, with 7 bases fitting TRBD1. Germline V CDR1 and CDR2: MNHEY, SVGAGI. V shed 0 bases and J 6 bases; nucleotides not matched to a gene: 5. CDR3 length: 16 amino acids. Here the CDR3 reads CASSYSKTGSNSPLHF. In nucleotides, the CDR3 is TGTGCCAGCAGTTACTCGAAGACAGGGTCTAATTCACCCCTCCACTTT.

The chain carries TRBV7-2 and TRBJ1-4; D remains unclear. CDR1 and CDR2 from the germline V gene are SGHTA and FQGNSA. V was shortened by 6 bases and J by 11 bases, with 13 bases between the two germline ends. This CDR3 has 12 amino acids. Here the CDR3 DNA reads TGTGCCAGCAGTGCTAACGTGGGCAAACTGTTTTTT. This codes for CASSANVGKLFF.

This rearrangement joins TRBV5-8 to TRBJ2-5; tentatively, D is TRBD1 (5 bases). V shed 2 bases and J shed 2 bases, with 13 bases lying between them. The germline V gene has CDR1 SGHTS and CDR2 YDEGEE. CDR3 length: 15 amino acids. Here the CDR3 reads CASSLTDTSQETQYF. The CDR3 DNA reads TGTGCCAGCAGCTTAACGGACACAAGTCAAGAGACCCAGTACTTC.

This clone was recorded only once. V and J are TRBV20-1 and TRBJ2-5; D not certain. Trimming removed 3 bases from V and 6 bases from J, with 5 bases in between. In germline, CDR1 is DFQATT, CDR2 SNEGSKA (reference sequence). The length of the CDR3 is 10 residues. This CDR3 reads CSASLKTQYF. The CDR3, as DNA: TGCAGTGCTAGTTTAAAGACCCAGTACTTC.

The CDR3 coding sequence is TGCGCCAGCAGCTCCGGGACTAGCGGCGATGAGCAGTTCTTC. This sequence encodes CASSSGTSGDEQFF. This chain joins TRBV5-1 and TRBJ2-1, with TRBD2 matching over 11 bases. The CDR3 covers 14 residues. The J segment lost 8 bases and the V segment lost 3 bases, leaving 4 bases of the junction unmatched. The germline V gene encodes CDR1 SGHRS and CDR2 YFSETQ.

This sequence joins TRBV11-2 and TRBJ2-1; TRBD2 matches at 11 bases. J was trimmed by 8 bases and V by 1 base; bases with no gene match: 7. The germline V gene encodes CDR1 SGHAT and CDR2 FQNNGV. This CDR3 is 16 amino acids long. CDR3 bases: TGTGCCAGCAGCTTAGGCGCTAGCGGGAGGATTGATGAGCAGTTCTTC. It is translated as CASSLGASGRIDEQFF.

This chain uses TRBV5-1 with TRBJ2-6, with 12 nucleotides matching TRBD2. V lost 0 bases, J lost 0 bases, and 4 bases stayed unmatched. The CDR3 is made up of 19 amino acids. The V gene's germline CDR1 is SGHRS and CDR2 YFSETQ. The CDR3 loop reads CASSLGTSGVHSGANVLTF. CDR3 nucleotide sequence: TGCGCCAGCAGCTTGGGGACTAGCGGGGTTCACTCTGGGGCCAACGTCCTGACTTTC.